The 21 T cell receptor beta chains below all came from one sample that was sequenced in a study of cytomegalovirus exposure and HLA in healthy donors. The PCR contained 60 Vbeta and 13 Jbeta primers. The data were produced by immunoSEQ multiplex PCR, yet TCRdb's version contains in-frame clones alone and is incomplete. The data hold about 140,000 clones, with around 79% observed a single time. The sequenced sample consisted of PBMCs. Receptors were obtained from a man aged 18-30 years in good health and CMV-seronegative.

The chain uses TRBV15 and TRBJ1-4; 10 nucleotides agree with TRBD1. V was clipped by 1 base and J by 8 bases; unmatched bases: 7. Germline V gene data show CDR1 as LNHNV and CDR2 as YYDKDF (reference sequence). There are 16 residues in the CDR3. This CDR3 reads CATSRASTGGNEKLFF. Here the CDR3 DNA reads TGTGCCACCAGCAGAGCTTCGACAGGGGGCAACGAAAAACTGTTTTTT.

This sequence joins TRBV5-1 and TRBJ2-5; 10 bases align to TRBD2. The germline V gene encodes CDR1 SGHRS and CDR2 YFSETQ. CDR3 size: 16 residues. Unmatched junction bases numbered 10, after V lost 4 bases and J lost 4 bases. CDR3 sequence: CASSPRGSGGPETQYF. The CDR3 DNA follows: TGCGCCAGCAGCCCCCGTGGTAGCGGGGGGCCAGAGACCCAGTACTTC.

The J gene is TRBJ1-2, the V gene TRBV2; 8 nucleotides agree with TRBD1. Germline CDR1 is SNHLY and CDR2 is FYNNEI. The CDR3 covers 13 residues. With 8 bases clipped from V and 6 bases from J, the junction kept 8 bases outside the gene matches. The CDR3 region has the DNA TGTGCCAGCCATGAGTCGACAGGGGATGGCTACACCTTC. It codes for CASHESTGDGYTF. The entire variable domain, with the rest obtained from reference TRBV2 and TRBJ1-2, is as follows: EPEVTQTPSHQVTQMGQEVILRCVPISNHLYFYWYRQILGQKVEFLVSFYNNEISEKSEIFDDQFSVERPDGSNFTLKIRSTKLEDSAMYFCASHESTGDGYTFGSGTRLTVV.

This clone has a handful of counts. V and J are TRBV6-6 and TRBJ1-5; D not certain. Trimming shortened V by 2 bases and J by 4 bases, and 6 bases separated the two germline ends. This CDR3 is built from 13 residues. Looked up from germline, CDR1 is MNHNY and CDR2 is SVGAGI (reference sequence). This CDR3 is CASSYRENQPQHF. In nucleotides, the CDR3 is TGTGCCAGCAGTTACCGGGAGAATCAGCCCCAGCATTTT.

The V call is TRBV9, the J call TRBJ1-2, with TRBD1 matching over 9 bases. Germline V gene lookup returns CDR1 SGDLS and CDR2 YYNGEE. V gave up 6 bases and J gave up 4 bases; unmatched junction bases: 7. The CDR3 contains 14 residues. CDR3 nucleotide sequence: TGTGCCAGCAATACAGGGGGCAAGGGCTATGGCTACACCTTC. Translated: CASNTGGKGYGYTF.

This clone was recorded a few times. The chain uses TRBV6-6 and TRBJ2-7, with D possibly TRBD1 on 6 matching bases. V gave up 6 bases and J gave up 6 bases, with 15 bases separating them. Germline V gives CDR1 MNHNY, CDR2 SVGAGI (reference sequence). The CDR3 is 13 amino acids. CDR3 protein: CASRTGLGSEQYF. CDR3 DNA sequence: TGTGCCAGCAGAACAGGGTTGGGAAGCGAGCAGTACTTC.

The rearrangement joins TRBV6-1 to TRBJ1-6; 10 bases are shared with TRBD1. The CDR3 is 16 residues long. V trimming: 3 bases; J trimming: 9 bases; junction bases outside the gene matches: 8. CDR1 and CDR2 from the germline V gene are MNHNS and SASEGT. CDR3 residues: CASSDPPDRGGSPLHF. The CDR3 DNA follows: TGTGCCAGCAGTGACCCCCCGGACAGGGGGGGTTCACCCCTCCACTTT.

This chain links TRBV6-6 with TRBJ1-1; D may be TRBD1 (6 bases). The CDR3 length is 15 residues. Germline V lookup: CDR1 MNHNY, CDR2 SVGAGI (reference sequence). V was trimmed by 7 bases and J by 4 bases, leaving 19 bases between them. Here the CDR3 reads CASKREQGSGTEAFF. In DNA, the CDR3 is TGTGCCAGCAAGAGGGAACAGGGTTCGGGCACTGAAGCTTTCTTT.

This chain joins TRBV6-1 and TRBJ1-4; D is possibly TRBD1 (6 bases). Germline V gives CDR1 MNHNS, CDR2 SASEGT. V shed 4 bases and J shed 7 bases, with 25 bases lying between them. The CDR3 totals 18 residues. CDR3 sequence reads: CASSGDSTGGGRTEKLFF. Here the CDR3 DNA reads TGTGCCAGCAGTGGGGACTCCACTGGGGGGGGCAGGACTGAAAAACTGTTTTTT.

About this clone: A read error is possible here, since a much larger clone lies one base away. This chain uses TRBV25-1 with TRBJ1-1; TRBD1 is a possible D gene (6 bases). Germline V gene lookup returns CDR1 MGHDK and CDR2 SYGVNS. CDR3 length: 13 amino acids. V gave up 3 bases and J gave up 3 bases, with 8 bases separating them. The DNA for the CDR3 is TGTGCCAGCAGTGACAGGGGAGACACTGAAGCTTTCTTT. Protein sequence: CASSDRGDTEAFF.

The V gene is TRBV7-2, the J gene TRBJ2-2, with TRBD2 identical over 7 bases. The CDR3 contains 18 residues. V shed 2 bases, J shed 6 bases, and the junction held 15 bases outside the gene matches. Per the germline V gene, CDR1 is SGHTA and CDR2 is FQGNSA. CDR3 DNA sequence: TGTGCCAGCAGCTTAAGTCTAGCGGAAGAGGACCTCCCCGGGGAGCTGTTTTTT. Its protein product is CASSLSLAEEDLPGELFF.

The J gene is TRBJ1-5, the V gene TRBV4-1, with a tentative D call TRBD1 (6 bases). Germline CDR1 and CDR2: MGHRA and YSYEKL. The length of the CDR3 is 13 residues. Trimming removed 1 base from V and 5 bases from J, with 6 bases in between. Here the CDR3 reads CASSQAGDQPQHF. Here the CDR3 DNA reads TGCGCCAGCAGCCAAGCAGGGGATCAGCCCCAGCATTTT.

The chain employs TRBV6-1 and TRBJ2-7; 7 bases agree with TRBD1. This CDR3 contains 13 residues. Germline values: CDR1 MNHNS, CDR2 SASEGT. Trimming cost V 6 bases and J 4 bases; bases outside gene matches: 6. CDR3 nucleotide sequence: TGTGCCAGCAGCCCGGGACAGACATACGAGCAGTACTTC. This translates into CASSPGQTYEQYF.

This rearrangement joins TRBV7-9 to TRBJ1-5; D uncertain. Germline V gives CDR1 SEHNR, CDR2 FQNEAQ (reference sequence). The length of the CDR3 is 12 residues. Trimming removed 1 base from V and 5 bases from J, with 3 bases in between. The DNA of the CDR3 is TGTGCCAGCAGCTTAGTCGATCAGCCCCAGCATTTT. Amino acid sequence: CASSLVDQPQHF.

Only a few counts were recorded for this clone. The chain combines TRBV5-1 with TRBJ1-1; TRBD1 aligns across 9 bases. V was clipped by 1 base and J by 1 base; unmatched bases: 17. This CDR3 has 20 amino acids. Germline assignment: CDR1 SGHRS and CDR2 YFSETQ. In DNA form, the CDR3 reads TGCGCCAGCAGCTTGACTGGTCGGGACACAGGGGGCATTAGGAACACTGAAGCTTTCTTT. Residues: CASSLTGRDTGGIRNTEAFF.

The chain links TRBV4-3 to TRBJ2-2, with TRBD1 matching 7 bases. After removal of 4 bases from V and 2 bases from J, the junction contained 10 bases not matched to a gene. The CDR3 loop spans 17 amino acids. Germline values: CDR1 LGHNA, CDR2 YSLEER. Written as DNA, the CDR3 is TGCGCCAGCAGCCCTCAGACAGGGCCCTTCAACACCGGGGAGCTGTTTTTT. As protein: CASSPQTGPFNTGELFF.

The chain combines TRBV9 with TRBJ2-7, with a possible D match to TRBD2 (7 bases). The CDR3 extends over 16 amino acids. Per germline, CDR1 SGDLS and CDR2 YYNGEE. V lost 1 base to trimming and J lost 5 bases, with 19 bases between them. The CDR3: CASSVMGGGRVDEQYF. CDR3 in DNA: TGTGCCAGCAGCGTAATGGGCGGGGGCCGTGTCGACGAGCAGTACTTC. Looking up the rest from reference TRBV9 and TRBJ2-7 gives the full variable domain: DSGVTQTPKHLITATGQRVTLRCSPRSGDLSVYWYQQSLDQGLQFLIQYYNGEERAKGNILERFSAQQFPDLHSELNLSSLELGDSALYFCASSVMGGGRVDEQYFGPGTRLTVT.

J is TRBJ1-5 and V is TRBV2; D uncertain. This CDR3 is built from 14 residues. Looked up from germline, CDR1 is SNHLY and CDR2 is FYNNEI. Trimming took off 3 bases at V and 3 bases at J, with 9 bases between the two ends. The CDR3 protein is CASSDVGFNQPQHF. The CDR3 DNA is TGTGCCAGCAGTGATGTCGGGTTCAATCAGCCCCAGCATTTT.

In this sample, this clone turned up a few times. In DNA, the CDR3 is TGCGCCAGCGGGGAGGAGGTCGGGGAGCTGTTTTTT. Protein sequence: CASGEEVGELFF. The J gene is TRBJ2-2, the V gene TRBV5-1; maybe TRBD2 (6 bases). The ends were cut back, 7 bases at V and 7 bases at J, with 11 bases in the middle. The CDR3 is 12 amino acids. Germline CDR1 and CDR2: SGHRS and YFSETQ.

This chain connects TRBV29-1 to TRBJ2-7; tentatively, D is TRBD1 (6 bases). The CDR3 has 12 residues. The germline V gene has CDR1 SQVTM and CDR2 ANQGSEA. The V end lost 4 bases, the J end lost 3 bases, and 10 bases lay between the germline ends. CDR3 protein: CSVGTENYEQYF. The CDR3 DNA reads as TGCAGCGTTGGGACAGAAAACTACGAGCAGTACTTC.

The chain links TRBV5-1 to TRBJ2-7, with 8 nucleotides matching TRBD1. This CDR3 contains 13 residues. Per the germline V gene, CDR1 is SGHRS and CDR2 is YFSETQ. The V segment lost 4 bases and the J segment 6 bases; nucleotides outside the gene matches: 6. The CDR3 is CASSGQGAGEQYF. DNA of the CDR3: TGCGCCAGCAGCGGGCAGGGGGCGGGCGAGCAGTACTTC.